This paragraph reports one T cell receptor beta chain. What it recognizes is unknown. The sample comes from a study of T cells in Graves' hyperthyroidism and ophthalmopathy. Study results and limitations: Before onset, ophthalmopathy was predicted by the model a median approximately 6.5 months earlier.

The CDR3 length is 15 residues. V was pared by 6 bases and J by 6 bases, with 11 bases of the junction left unmatched. Per germline, CDR1 SGHVS and CDR2 FQNEAQ. It was uncontrolled infection, other autoimmune disease, pregnancy or lactation that excluded patients. RNA transcripts gave rise to amplified TCR beta CDR3 regions. The HTBI primer set served for first-round RT-PCR of the TCR CDR3. One entry per CDR3 protein, called by TCRdb with MiXCR from the multiplex PCR reads. The repertoire includes hundreds of thousands of distinct CDR3 sequences, roughly 37% of them detected once, and around 9.3% sits in the top ten.

The sequence derives from a man aged 18 to 35 with Graves' hyperthyroidism. Sequencing input: blood. The gene calls are TRBV7-8 and TRBJ2-7; TRBD2 matches 10 bases. This CDR3 reads CASSLPGLAASEQYF. DNA for the CDR3: TGTGCCAGCAGTCTGCCCGGACTAGCGGCAAGCGAGCAGTACTTC.